What follows are 20 T cell receptor beta chains derived from one specimen sequenced in a study of T cell responses to AZD1222 COVID-19 vaccine. TCRdb keeps only in-frame clones here, not all; method: immunoSEQ multiplex PCR. The sample holds 90,000 to 120,000 clones, more than 70% seen once. Sample: peripheral blood, taken on day 0 of AZD1222 vaccination. The source of these receptors is an adult in good health.

This clone was detected only once. This chain joins TRBV6-2 or TRBV6-3 and TRBJ2-7; TRBD2 might be the D (5 bases). From germline, CDR1 is MNHEY and CDR2 SVGEGT. The CDR3 extends over 15 amino acids. V lost 0 bases to trimming and J lost 3 bases, with 12 bases between them. In DNA, the CDR3 is TGTGCCAGCAGTTACTCACGGGAAACCCTCTACGAGCAGTACTTC. Translated: CASSYSRETLYEQYF.

The CDR3 DNA sequence: TGTGCCAGCAGCCAAGATCGGGTTTTGGGTAACACCATATATTTT. This translates into CASSQDRVLGNTIYF. The genes are TRBV3-1 (or the pseudogene TRBV3-2) and TRBJ1-3; D gene uncertain. The germline V gene has CDR1 LGHDT and CDR2 YNNKEL (reference sequence). V lost 0 bases and J lost 7, with 13 bases in between. There are 15 residues in the CDR3.

The gene calls are TRBV9 and TRBJ1-3; the D is unclear. The CDR3 totals 15 residues. V lost 4 bases and J lost 4, with 15 bases in between. Per germline, CDR1 SGDLS and CDR2 YYNGEE. CDR3 sequence: CASSPRGVIGNTIYF. The CDR3 nucleotides are TGTGCCAGCAGCCCACGGGGAGTGATAGGAAACACCATATATTTT.

This rearrangement joins TRBV28 to TRBJ1-2; no reliable D call. Between the trimmed V and J ends, which lost 6 bases and 4 bases, there was a span of 15 bases. Per the germline V gene, CDR1 is MDHEN and CDR2 is SYDVKM. The CDR3 covers 14 residues. CDR3 sequence reads: CASRVSQATYGYTF. In DNA form, the CDR3 reads TGTGCCAGCAGAGTTTCTCAGGCGACCTATGGCTACACCTTC.

The V and J genes are TRBV12-3 or TRBV12-4 and TRBJ1-1, with 10 bases fitting TRBD1. The CDR3 is 13 amino acids. J gave up 11 bases and V 7 bases, and 10 bases lay outside the gene matches. The CDR3 is CASKMTGGAYAFF. The CDR3 DNA sequence: TGTGCCAGCAAAATGACAGGGGGCGCATATGCTTTCTTT.

The V gene is TRBV11-3, the J gene TRBJ2-4; 11 positions match TRBD1. CDR3 size: 13 residues. The germline CDR1 and CDR2 sequences are SGHNT and YENEEA. V trimming: 4 bases; J trimming: 7 bases; junction bases outside the gene matches: 0. CDR3 sequence reads: CASSWTGGNIQYF. CDR3 in DNA: TGTGCCAGCAGCTGGACAGGGGGCAACATTCAGTACTTC.

The rearrangement uses TRBV11-3 and TRBJ2-7; the D gene is possibly TRBD1 (6 bases). The germline CDR1 and CDR2 sequences are SGHNT and YENEEA. The CDR3 is 15 residues long. V was clipped by 5 bases and J by 0 bases, with 14 bases between them. CDR3 DNA: TGTGCCAGCAGCGAACGGGACACCAACTCCTACGAGCAGTACTTC. Encoded protein: CASSERDTNSYEQYF.

This chain links TRBV11-2 with TRBJ2-7; no definite D call. V was clipped by 6 bases and J by 1 base, with 13 bases between them. Germline CDR1 and CDR2: SGHAT and FQNNGV. This CDR3 contains 14 residues. CDR3 coding DNA: TGTGCCAGCAGATATCAACTTCATTCCTACGAGCAGTACTTC. This translates into CASRYQLHSYEQYF.

The rearrangement joins TRBV28 to TRBJ1-4, with no clear D. The germline V and J ends were trimmed by 2 bases and 5 bases, with 15 bases remaining between them. The CDR3 length is 16 residues. Germline V CDR1 and CDR2: MDHEN, SYDVKM. The chain's CDR3 is CASSLGSVENNEKLFF. In nucleotides, the CDR3 is TGTGCCAGCAGTTTAGGATCCGTGGAGAACAATGAAAAACTGTTTTTT.

The rearrangement joins TRBV2 to TRBJ2-7; 8 bases match TRBD2. Per the germline V gene, CDR1 is SNHLY and CDR2 is FYNNEI. V lost 8 bases to trimming and J lost 0 bases; unmatched junction nucleotides: 6. The CDR3 has 14 amino acids. The CDR3 DNA reads as TGTGCCAGCGTGGCCGGGACTAGCTCCTACGAGCAGTACTTC. As protein: CASVAGTSSYEQYF.

V gene TRBV19 combines with J gene TRBJ1-1; no firm D call. The V gene lost 5 bases and the J gene lost 4 bases, with 14 bases spanning the gap. The germline CDR1 and CDR2 sequences are LNHDA and SQIVND (reference sequence). The CDR3 runs 14 residues. The CDR3 DNA follows: TGTGCCAGTAGTCTCTTTTTGGTGGGCACTGAAGCTTTCTTT. The encoded protein is CASSLFLVGTEAFF.

This chain uses TRBV5-5 with TRBJ1-1; no clear D gene. The CDR3 spans 14 residues. CDR1 and CDR2 (germline): SGHKS, YYEKEE (reference sequence). The V and J ends lost 1 base and 0 bases respectively, with 7 bases between them. As DNA, the CDR3 is TGTGCCAGCAGCTTGCAGAGACTGAACACTGAAGCTTTCTTT. This codes for CASSLQRLNTEAFF.

This chain uses TRBV9 with TRBJ1-2, with 10 bases matching TRBD1. Losses at the gene ends were 3 bases for V and 2 bases for J; bases not matched to a gene: 4. There are 15 residues in the CDR3. CDR1 is SGDLS and CDR2 is YYNGEE in the germline V gene. CDR3 coding DNA: TGTGCCAGCAGCGGACAGGGGGCACTCAACTATGGCTACACCTTC. Encoded protein: CASSGQGALNYGYTF.

This clone was seen more than once but under ten times. The chain joins TRBV29-1 to TRBJ2-3; D is possibly TRBD2 (6 bases). The CDR3 loop spans 14 amino acids. V was cut by 5 bases and J by 1 base, with 13 bases left in between. Germline CDR1 is SQVTM and CDR2 is ANQGSEA. CDR3: CSVFDGSGTDTQYF. The DNA for the CDR3 is TGCAGCGTTTTCGACGGGAGCGGCACAGATACGCAGTATTTT.

This clone has a single count. This chain links TRBV3-1 (or the pseudogene TRBV3-2) with TRBJ1-1; a possible D gene is TRBD1 (5 bases). Per germline, CDR1 LGHDT and CDR2 YNNKEL (reference sequence). Between the trimmed V and J ends, which lost 4 bases and 9 bases, there was a span of 15 bases. The CDR3 is 13 residues long. The CDR3 sequence is CASSPQGMGKAFF. As DNA, the CDR3 is TGTGCCAGCAGCCCCCAGGGTATGGGGAAAGCTTTCTTT.

This rearrangement joins TRBV5-1 to TRBJ1-5, with 8 bases aligning to TRBD1. The germline gives CDR1 SGHRS, CDR2 YFSETQ. This CDR3 comprises 15 residues. After removal of 5 bases from V and 3 bases from J, the junction contained 7 bases not matched to a gene. The DNA of the CDR3 is TGCGCCAGCAGGGCCGGGACAGGAGACAATCAGCCCCAGCATTTT. It encodes CASRAGTGDNQPQHF.

The genes are TRBV5-1 and TRBJ2-7, with TRBD2 identical over 10 bases. Germline CDR1 SGHRS, CDR2 YFSETQ. V gave up 3 bases and J gave up 6 bases; unmatched junction bases: 6. The CDR3 length is 14 residues. The chain's CDR3 is CASSSLAGVSEQYF. CDR3 bases: TGCGCCAGCAGCTCCCTAGCGGGAGTAAGCGAGCAGTACTTC. The full variable domain, with the rest looked up from reference TRBV5-1 and TRBJ2-7, is KAGVTQTPRYLIKTRGQQVTLSCSPISGHRSVSWYQQTPGQGLQFLFEYFSETQRNKGNFPGRFSGRQFSNSRSEMNVSTLELGDSALYLCASSSLAGVSEQYFGPGTRLTVT.

The chain carries TRBV10-3 and TRBJ2-1, with 8 bases fitting TRBD1. Germline CDR1 is ENHRY and CDR2 is SYGVKD. This CDR3 region has 15 residues. V dropped 3 bases and J dropped 9; count of bases not matched to a gene: 10. CDR3: CAISEGQGASSEQFF. Here the CDR3 DNA reads TGTGCCATCAGTGAAGGGCAGGGGGCGAGTAGTGAGCAGTTCTTC.

The chain employs TRBV24-1 and TRBJ2-1, with a possible D match to TRBD2 (6 bases). This CDR3 region has 13 residues. With 5 bases removed from V and 9 bases from J, the gap between germline ends came to 13 bases. Germline values: CDR1 KGHDR, CDR2 SFDVKD. Written as DNA, the CDR3 is TGTGCCACCAGTGCCTTGGGGCGGGGTGAGCAGTTCTTC. Translation: CATSALGRGEQFF.

This clone occurred a few times. The rearrangement links TRBV5-1 to TRBJ1-3; D is unresolved. V was shortened by 4 bases and J by 4 bases, with 9 bases between the two germline ends. The CDR3 totals 13 residues. In germline, CDR1 is SGHRS, CDR2 YFSETQ. The CDR3 spells CASSQGSGNTIYF. In DNA, the CDR3 is TGCGCCAGCAGCCAAGGGTCAGGAAACACCATATATTTT.